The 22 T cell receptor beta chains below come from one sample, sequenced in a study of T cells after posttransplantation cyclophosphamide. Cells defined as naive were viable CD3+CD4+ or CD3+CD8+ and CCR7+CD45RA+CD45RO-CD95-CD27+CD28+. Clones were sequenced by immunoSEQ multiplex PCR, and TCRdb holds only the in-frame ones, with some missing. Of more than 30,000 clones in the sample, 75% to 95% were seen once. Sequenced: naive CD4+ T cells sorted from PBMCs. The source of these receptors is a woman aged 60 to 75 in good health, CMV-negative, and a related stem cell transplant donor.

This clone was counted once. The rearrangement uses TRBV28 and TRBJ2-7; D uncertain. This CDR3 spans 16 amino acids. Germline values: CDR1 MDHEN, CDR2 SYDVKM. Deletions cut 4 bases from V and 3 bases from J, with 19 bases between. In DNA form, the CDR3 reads TGTGCCAGCAGTTCCCTAGGTGTGGCAGACGGCTACGAGCAGTACTTC. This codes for CASSSLGVADGYEQYF.

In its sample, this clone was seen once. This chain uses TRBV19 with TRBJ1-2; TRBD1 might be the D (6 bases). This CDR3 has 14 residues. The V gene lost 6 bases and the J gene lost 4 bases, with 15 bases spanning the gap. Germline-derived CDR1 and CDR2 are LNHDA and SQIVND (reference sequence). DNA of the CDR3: TGTGCCAGTAGGCAACAGGGTCAGTCCTATGGCTACACCTTC. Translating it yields CASRQQGQSYGYTF. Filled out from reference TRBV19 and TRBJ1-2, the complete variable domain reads DGGITQSPKYLFRKEGQNVTLSCEQNLNHDAMYWYRQDPGQGLRLIYYSQIVNDFQKGDIAEGYSVSREKKESFPLTVTSAQKNPTAFYLCASRQQGQSYGYTFGSGTRLTVV.

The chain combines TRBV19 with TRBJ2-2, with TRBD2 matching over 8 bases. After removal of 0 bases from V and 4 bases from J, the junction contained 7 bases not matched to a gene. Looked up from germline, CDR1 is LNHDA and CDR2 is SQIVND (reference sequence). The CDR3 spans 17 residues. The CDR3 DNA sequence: TGTGCCAGTAGTATAGATCGAGCGGGAGCGGGCACCGGGGAGCTGTTTTTT. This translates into CASSIDRAGAGTGELFF. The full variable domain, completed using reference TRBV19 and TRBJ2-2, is DGGITQSPKYLFRKEGQNVTLSCEQNLNHDAMYWYRQDPGQGLRLIYYSQIVNDFQKGDIAEGYSVSREKKESFPLTVTSAQKNPTAFYLCASSIDRAGAGTGELFFGEGSRLTVL.

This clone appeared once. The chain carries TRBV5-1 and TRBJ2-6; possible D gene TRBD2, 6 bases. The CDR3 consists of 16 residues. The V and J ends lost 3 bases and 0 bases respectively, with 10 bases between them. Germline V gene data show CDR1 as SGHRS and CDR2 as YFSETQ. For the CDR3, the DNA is TGCGCCAGCAGCTCGGAGGGAGTCTCTGGGGCCAACGTCCTGACTTTC. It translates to CASSSEGVSGANVLTF. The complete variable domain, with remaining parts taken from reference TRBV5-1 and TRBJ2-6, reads KAGVTQTPRYLIKTRGQQVTLSCSPISGHRSVSWYQQTPGQGLQFLFEYFSETQRNKGNFPGRFSGRQFSNSRSEMNVSTLELGDSALYLCASSSEGVSGANVLTFGAGSRLTVL.

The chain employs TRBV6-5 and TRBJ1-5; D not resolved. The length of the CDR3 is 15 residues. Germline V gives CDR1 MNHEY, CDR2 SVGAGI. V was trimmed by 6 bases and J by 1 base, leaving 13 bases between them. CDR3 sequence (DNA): TGTGCCAGCAGCCCCCTGGGAGAGAGCAATCAGCCCCAGCATTTT. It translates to CASSPLGESNQPQHF.

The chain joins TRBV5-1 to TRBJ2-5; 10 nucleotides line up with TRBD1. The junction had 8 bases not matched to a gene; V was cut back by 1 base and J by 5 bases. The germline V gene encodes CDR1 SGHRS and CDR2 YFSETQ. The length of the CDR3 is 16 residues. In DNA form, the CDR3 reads TGCGCCAGCAGCTTGAGCGGGACAGGGGCATCGGAGACCCAGTACTTC. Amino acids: CASSLSGTGASETQYF. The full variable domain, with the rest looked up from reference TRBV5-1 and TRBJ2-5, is KAGVTQTPRYLIKTRGQQVTLSCSPISGHRSVSWYQQTPGQGLQFLFEYFSETQRNKGNFPGRFSGRQFSNSRSEMNVSTLELGDSALYLCASSLSGTGASETQYFGPGTRLLVL.

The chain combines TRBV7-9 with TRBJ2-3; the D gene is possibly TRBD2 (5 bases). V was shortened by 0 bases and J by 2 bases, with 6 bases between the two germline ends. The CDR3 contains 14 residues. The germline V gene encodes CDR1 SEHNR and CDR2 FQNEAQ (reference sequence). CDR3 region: CASSLAGDTDTQYF. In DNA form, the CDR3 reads TGTGCCAGCAGCTTAGCGGGAGACACAGATACGCAGTATTTT.

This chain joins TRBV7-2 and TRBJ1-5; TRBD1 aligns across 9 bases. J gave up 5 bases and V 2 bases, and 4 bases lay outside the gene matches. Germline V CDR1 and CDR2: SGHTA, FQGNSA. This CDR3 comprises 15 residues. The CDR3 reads CASSLMGTGYQPQHF. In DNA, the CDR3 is TGTGCCAGCAGCTTAATGGGGACAGGGTATCAGCCCCAGCATTTT.

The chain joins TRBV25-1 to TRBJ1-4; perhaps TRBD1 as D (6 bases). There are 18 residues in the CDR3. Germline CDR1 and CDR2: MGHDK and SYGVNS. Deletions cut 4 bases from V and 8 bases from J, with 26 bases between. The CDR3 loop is CASSAIPGAGALGEKLFF. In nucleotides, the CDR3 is TGTGCCAGCAGTGCCATTCCCGGGGCAGGGGCTTTAGGGGAAAAACTGTTTTTT.

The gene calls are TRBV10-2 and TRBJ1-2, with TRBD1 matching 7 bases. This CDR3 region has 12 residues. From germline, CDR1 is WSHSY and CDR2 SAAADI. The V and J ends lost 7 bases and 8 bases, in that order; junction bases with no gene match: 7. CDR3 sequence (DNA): TGCGCCAGCACGGACAGGTCCCGAGGCTACACCTTC. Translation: CASTDRSRGYTF.

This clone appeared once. The CDR3 loop is CASSLTGEGGYTF. DNA for the CDR3: TGTGCCAGCAGCTTGACAGGGGAGGGTGGCTACACCTTC. The V call is TRBV7-9, the J call TRBJ1-2, with 8 bases fitting TRBD1. The V gene end was trimmed by 3 bases and the J gene end by 7 bases; junction bases not matched to a gene: 4. Germline V lookup: CDR1 SEHNR, CDR2 FQNEAQ (reference sequence). This CDR3 contains 13 residues.

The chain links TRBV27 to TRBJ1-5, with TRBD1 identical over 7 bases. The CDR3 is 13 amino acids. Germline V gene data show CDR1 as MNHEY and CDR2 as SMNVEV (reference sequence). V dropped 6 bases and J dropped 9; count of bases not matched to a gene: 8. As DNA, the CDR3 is TGTGCCAGCAGCTACCGACAGGGAACGCCCCAGCATTTT. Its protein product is CASSYRQGTPQHF.

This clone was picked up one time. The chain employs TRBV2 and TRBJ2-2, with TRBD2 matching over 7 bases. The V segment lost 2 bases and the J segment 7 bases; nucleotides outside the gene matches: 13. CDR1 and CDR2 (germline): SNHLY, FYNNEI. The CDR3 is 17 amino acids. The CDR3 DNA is TGTGCCAGCAGTGAAATAGGGAGGGTTTTGGTTCGCGGGGAGCTGTTTTTT. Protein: CASSEIGRVLVRGELFF.

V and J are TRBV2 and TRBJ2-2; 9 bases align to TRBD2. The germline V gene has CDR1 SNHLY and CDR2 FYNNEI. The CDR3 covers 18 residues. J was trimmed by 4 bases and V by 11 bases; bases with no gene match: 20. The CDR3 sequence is CACDSGIKGLAGTGELFF. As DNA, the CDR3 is TGTGCCTGCGACAGCGGCATAAAGGGACTAGCAGGCACCGGGGAGCTGTTTTTT.

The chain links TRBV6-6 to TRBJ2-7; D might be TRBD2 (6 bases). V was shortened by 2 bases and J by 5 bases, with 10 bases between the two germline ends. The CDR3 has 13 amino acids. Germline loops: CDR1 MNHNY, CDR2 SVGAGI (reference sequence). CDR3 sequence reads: CASSYRERDEQYF. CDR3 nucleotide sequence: TGTGCCAGCAGTTACCGGGAGCGGGACGAGCAGTACTTC.

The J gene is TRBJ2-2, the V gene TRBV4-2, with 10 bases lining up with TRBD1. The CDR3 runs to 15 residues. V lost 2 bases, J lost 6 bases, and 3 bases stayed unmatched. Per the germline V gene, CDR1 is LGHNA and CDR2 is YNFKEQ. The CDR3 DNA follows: TGTGCCAGCAGCCAACCCGGGACAGGGGCCGGGGAGCTGTTTTTT. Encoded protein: CASSQPGTGAGELFF.

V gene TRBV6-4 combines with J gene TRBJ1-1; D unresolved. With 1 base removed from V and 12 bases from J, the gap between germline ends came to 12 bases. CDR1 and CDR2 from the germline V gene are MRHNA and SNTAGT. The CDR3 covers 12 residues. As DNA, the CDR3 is TGTGCCAGCAGTGACTATAGAGGTTTATCTTTCTTT. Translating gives CASSDYRGLSFF.

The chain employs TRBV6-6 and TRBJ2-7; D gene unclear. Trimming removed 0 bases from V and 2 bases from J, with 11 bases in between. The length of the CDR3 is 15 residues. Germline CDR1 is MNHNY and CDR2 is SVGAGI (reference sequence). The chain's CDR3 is CASSYSGSIAYEQYF. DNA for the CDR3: TGTGCCAGCAGTTACTCTGGCAGTATTGCCTACGAGCAGTACTTC.

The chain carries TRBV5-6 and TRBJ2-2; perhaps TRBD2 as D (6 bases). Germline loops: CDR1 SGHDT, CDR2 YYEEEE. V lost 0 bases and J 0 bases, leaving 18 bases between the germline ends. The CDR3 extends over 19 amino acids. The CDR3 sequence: CASSLGAGRILSNTGELFF. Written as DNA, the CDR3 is TGTGCCAGCAGCTTGGGGGCGGGACGTATACTCTCGAACACCGGGGAGCTGTTTTTT.

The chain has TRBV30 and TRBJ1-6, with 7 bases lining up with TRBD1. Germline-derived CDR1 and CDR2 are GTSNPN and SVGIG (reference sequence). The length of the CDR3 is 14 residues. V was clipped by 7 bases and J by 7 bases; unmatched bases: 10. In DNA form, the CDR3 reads TGTGCCTCTCTCCGGGACAGAGTAAATTCACCCCTCCACTTT. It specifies CASLRDRVNSPLHF.

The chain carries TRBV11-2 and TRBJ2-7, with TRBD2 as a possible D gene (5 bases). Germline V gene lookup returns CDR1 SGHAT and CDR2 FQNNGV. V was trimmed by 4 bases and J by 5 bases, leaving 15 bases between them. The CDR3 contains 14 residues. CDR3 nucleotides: TGTGCCAGCAGCTCGTCGCCTTCCGGGAACGAGCAGTACTTC. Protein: CASSSSPSGNEQYF. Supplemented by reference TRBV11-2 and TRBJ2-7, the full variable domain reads EAGVAQSPRYKIIEKRQSVAFWCNPISGHATLYWYQQILGQGPKLLIQFQNNGVVDDSQLPKDRFSAERLKGVDSTLKIQPAKLEDSAVYLCASSSSPSGNEQYFGPGTRLTVT.

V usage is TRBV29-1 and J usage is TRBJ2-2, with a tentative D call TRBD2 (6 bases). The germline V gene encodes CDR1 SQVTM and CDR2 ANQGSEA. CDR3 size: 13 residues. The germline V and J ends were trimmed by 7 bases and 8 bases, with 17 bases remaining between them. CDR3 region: CSALGPGVGELFF. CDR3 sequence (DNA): TGCAGCGCCTTGGGGCCGGGGGTAGGGGAGCTGTTTTTT.